This T cell receptor (beta chain) came from a study of T cells in Graves' hyperthyroidism and ophthalmopathy. As for the study in general: Upon initial diagnosis and before any treatment, peripheral blood was collected.

Findings and limits, study-wide: The blood repertoire included most of the expanded thyroid clonotypes above 0.001.

Only a few counts were recorded for this clonotype. Its specificity is not known. V lost 0 bases, J lost 6 bases, and 14 bases lay in between. The CDR3 runs to 14 residues. Germline V gene sequence: CDR1 DFQATT, CDR2 SNEGSKA (reference sequence). Template material for amplifying TCR beta CDR3 regions consisted of RNA transcripts. A set of HTBI primers served as the primers for a first-round RT-PCR of the TCR CDR3. TCRdb processed the multiplex PCR reads anew with MiXCR; each CDR3 protein has one entry. The table includes some 490,000 distinct CDR3 sequences, 22% detected once. The chain couples TRBV20-1 to TRBJ1-1; D is unresolved. This clonotype was sampled from a woman in her sixties or seventies with Graves' ophthalmopathy. The sequenced material came from blood. CDR3 bases: TGCAGTGCTAGAGATCGGGCCAGTGGGGCTGAAGCTTTCTTT. It encodes CSARDRASGAEAFF.